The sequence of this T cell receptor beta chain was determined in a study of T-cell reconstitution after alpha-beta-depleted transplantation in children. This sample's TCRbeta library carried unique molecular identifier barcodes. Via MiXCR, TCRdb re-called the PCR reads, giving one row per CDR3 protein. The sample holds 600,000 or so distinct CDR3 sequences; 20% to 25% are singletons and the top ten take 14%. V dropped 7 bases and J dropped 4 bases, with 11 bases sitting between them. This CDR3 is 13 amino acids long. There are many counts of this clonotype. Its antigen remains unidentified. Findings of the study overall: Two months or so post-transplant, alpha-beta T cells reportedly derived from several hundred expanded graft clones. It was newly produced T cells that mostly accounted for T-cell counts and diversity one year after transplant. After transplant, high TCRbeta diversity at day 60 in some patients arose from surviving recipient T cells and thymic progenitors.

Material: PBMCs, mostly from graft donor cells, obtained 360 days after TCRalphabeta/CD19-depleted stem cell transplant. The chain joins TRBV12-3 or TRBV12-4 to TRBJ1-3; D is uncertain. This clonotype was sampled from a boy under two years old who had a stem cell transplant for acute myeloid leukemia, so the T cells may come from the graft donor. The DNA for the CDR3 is TGTGCCAGCACCATAATGGCGGGAAACACCATATATTTT. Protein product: CASTIMAGNTIYF.